The clone carrying this T cell receptor beta chain was found once. This sample is part of a study of blood T cell repertoires in COVID-19. Methods used by the authors: Amplified reference gene primers provided the basis for estimating nucleated cell counts. Data came from immunoSEQ multiplex PCR; TCRdb stores just in-frame clones and leaves some out. V and J calls and clone size come straight from that table; D and trimming were deduced from the DNA. Among 250,000 to 300,000 clones, around 90% were seen once, and the ten largest hold roughly 2%. CDR1 MDHEN and CDR2 SYDVKM come from the germline V gene. This CDR3 comprises 14 residues. Deletions cut 3 bases from V and 3 bases from J, with 11 bases between.

The TCR was taken from a woman aged 50 to 65 who had recovered from COVID-19. The J gene is TRBJ1-2, the V gene TRBV28; TRBD1 might be the D (5 bases). The sequencing sample was made of peripheral blood. This CDR3 reads CASSLQGLDYGYTF. In nucleotides, the CDR3 is TGTGCCAGCAGTTTGCAGGGCCTCGACTATGGCTACACCTTC.